This T cell receptor (beta chain) stems from a study of blood T cell repertoires in COVID-19. Across the study: COVID-19 samples from acute and convalescent phases originated in the United States, Italy and Spain. Sources were T cells, B-cell-depleted T cells, or PBMCs; the material itself was cDNA or gDNA.

In the original workflow: Estimation of nucleated cell counts was performed using reference gene primer amplification. Sequencing was performed with immunoSEQ multiplex PCR; in TCRdb, only in-frame clones are kept and a portion is missing. V and J calls and clone size are copied from that table; D and trimming were computed from the DNA. The profile shows about 300,000 clones, about 83% of them singletons. V lost 2 bases, J lost 3 bases, and 6 bases stayed unmatched. The CDR3 sequence is 16 residues long. Germline CDR1 is MNHEY and CDR2 is SVGEGT. Sequenced input: peripheral blood. The TCR sequence derives from a woman aged 50 to 65 with acute or convalescent COVID-19. The V and J genes are TRBV6-2 or TRBV6-3 and TRBJ1-4; 7 bases align to TRBD1. The CDR3: CASSYRGLYANEKLFF. DNA for the CDR3: TGTGCCAGCAGTTACAGGGGGCTGTATGCTAATGAAAAACTGTTTTTT.